This TCR beta chain is drawn from a study of T cells in Graves' hyperthyroidism and ophthalmopathy. This clonotype was recorded many times. RNA transcripts provided the source from which TCR beta CDR3 regions were amplified. TCR CDR3 regions were first amplified by RT-PCR with HTBI primers. TCRdb re-called the multiplex PCR reads through MiXCR, storing one row per CDR3 protein. This table holds around 540,000 distinct CDR3 sequences, 15% to 20% found once. The sequenced sample consisted of blood. The source is a woman in her 30s with Graves' ophthalmopathy.

The CDR3 sequence is CAILAGSQETQYF. CDR3 in DNA: TGTGCCATATTAGCGGGTTCCCAAGAGACCCAGTACTTC. V and J are TRBV28 and TRBJ2-5, with 7 bases matching TRBD2. CDR3 length: 13 residues. CDR1 MDHEN and CDR2 SYDVKM come from the germline V gene. Trimming took 10 bases from V and 1 from J; bases not matched to a gene: 6. Combining the CDR3 with reference TRBV28 and TRBJ2-5 gives the whole variable domain DVKVTQSSRYLVKRTGEKVFLECVQDMDHENMFWYRQDPGLGLRLIYFSYDVKMKEKGDIPEGYSVSREKKERFSLILESASTNQTSMYLCAILAGSQETQYFGPGTRLLVL.